This passage covers 11 T cell receptor beta chains from one sample sequenced in a study of shared clonotypes between healthy human individuals. Sequencing used immunoSEQ multiplex PCR; TCRdb keeps in-frame clones, though not all of them. The data show approximately 2,300,000 clones, around 92% seen once. Sequences were obtained from naive CD4+ T cells from PBMCs. Sample subset: CD45RA+ positively selected. These receptors originate from a man in his late teens or twenties in good health. Some clones in this sample may be carry-over from other donors' samples.

The chain combines TRBV7-9 with TRBJ1-1, with D perhaps matching TRBD1 (5 bases). V lost 5 bases, J lost 3 bases, and 13 bases lay in between. The germline V gene encodes CDR1 SEHNR and CDR2 FQNEAQ (reference sequence). This CDR3 is 14 amino acids long. CDR3 coding DNA: TGTGCCAGCAGCAACGTGCAGGGAGACACTGAAGCTTTCTTT. Protein: CASSNVQGDTEAFF.

The V and J genes are TRBV27 and TRBJ2-5; 11 bases fit TRBD2. The CDR3 has 15 residues. With 4 bases clipped from V and 11 bases from J, the junction kept 12 bases outside the gene matches. Germline V gives CDR1 MNHEY, CDR2 SMNVEV (reference sequence). The CDR3: CASSSTSGSYSQQYF. CDR3 nucleotides: TGTGCCAGCAGTTCCACTAGCGGGAGTTATTCCCAACAGTACTTC.

This rearrangement joins TRBV5-8 to TRBJ2-1, with 13 bases matching TRBD2. With 3 bases clipped from V and 8 bases from J, the junction kept 5 bases outside the gene matches. Germline CDR1 SGHTS, CDR2 YDEGEE. This CDR3 is built from 15 residues. CDR3 residues: CASSWGLAGMDEQFF. DNA for the CDR3: TGTGCCAGCAGCTGGGGACTAGCGGGAATGGATGAGCAGTTCTTC.

The V call is TRBV5-1, the J call TRBJ2-2, with D uncertain. From germline, CDR1 is SGHRS and CDR2 YFSETQ. V shed 2 bases and J shed 0 bases, with 8 bases lying between them. The CDR3 consists of 15 residues. This chain's CDR3 is CASSLRRPNTGELFF. In nucleotides, the CDR3 is TGCGCCAGCAGCTTAAGGAGACCGAACACCGGGGAGCTGTTTTTT.

This clone was observed a few times. This sequence joins TRBV7-9 and TRBJ1-1, with a weak D call TRBD1 (5 bases). This CDR3 has 16 residues. The ends were cut back, 5 bases at V and 3 bases at J, with 19 bases in the middle. In germline, CDR1 is SEHNR, CDR2 FQNEAQ (reference sequence). The CDR3 region has the DNA TGTGCCAGCAGCACCACCGACCGGGGGTCGGACACTGAAGCTTTCTTT. Translating gives CASSTTDRGSDTEAFF.

This clone was detected once. The V gene is TRBV11-1, the J gene TRBJ1-2; no clear D. CDR1 is SGHAT and CDR2 is FQDESV in the germline V gene (reference sequence). The ends were cut back, 2 bases at V and 1 base at J, with 2 bases in the middle. The CDR3 covers 12 residues. CDR3 amino acids: CASSLSNYGYTF. The CDR3 DNA reads as TGTGCCAGCAGCTTAAGTAACTATGGCTACACCTTC.

Concerning this clone: Other DNA sequences from this sample encode an identical CDR3 as well. The chain combines TRBV28 with TRBJ2-3, with D unresolved. Germline V gene lookup returns CDR1 MDHEN and CDR2 SYDVKM. The CDR3 length is 13 residues. Trimming cost V 6 bases and J 0 bases, with 7 bases left between them. CDR3 loop: CASSLPSTDTQYF. CDR3 sequence (DNA): TGTGCCAGCAGCCTACCCAGCACAGATACGCAGTATTTT.

The rearrangement uses TRBV18 and TRBJ2-2, with D perhaps TRBD2 (5 bases). The CDR3 has 14 amino acids. Between the trimmed V and J ends, which lost 8 bases and 4 bases, there was a span of 14 bases. Germline V gene data show CDR1 as KGHSH and CDR2 as LQKENI. This chain's CDR3 is CASDTSSRTGELFF. As DNA, the CDR3 is TGTGCCAGCGACACTAGTTCTCGCACCGGGGAGCTGTTTTTT.

V usage is TRBV19 and J usage is TRBJ1-4; 8 nucleotides align to TRBD1. The CDR3 covers 14 residues. The V and J ends lost 4 bases and 8 bases, in that order; junction bases with no gene match: 6. Germline V CDR1 and CDR2: LNHDA, SQIVND (reference sequence). The CDR3 loop is CASSTGQGREKLFF. CDR3 nucleotides: TGTGCCAGTAGTACTGGACAGGGACGGGAAAAACTGTTTTTT.

This chain links TRBV15 with TRBJ1-1; 10 bases match TRBD1. J was trimmed by 4 bases and V by 6 bases; bases with no gene match: 8. Germline V gives CDR1 LNHNV, CDR2 YYDKDF (reference sequence). The CDR3 has 15 amino acids. CDR3 DNA sequence: TGTGCCACCAGGGACCGACAGGGGGCAGGCACTGAAGCTTTCTTT. It translates to CATRDRQGAGTEAFF.

This clone was seen more than once but under ten times. The chain employs TRBV4-2 and TRBJ1-1, with D unresolved. The CDR3 consists of 12 residues. The V end lost 2 bases, the J end lost 6 bases, and 7 bases lay between the germline ends. Germline CDR1 is LGHNA and CDR2 is YNFKEQ. The CDR3 coding sequence is TGTGCCAGCAGCCAATCAAAGGCTGAAGCTTTCTTT. Translating gives CASSQSKAEAFF.